This is a list of T cell receptor beta chains from one sample in a study of tumor and adjacent non-tumor tissue in lung cancer. Via MiXCR, TCRdb re-called the multiplex PCR reads, giving one row per CDR3 protein. The sample yields more than 95,000 distinct CDR3 sequences, 60% to 70% seen once. The sample consisted of lung tumor tissue. The origin of the receptors is a man in his thirties or forties with non-small cell lung cancer. Both conserved end residues are part of each CDR3. A D gene is named only where the DNA matches it firmly. Not every row has a clone size; where given, it reads once, few, many or a size class.

NA	TRBV5-4	many	TRBJ1-4	TGTGCCAGCAGCCGTCAGGGGAATGAAAAACTGTTTTTT	CASSRQGNEKLFF
TRBD2	TRBV7-9	few	TRBJ2-7	TGTGCCAGCAGCAATCACGGGTCCCAGCGGGAGTCCTACGAGCAGTACTTC	CASSNHGSQRESYEQYF
NA	TRBV11-2	NA	TRBJ1-4	TGTGTCAGCAGCCTACCGGGGGTTACTAATGAAAAACTGTTTTTT	CVSSLPGVTNEKLFF
NA	TRBV6-6	NA	TRBJ1-4	TGTCCCAGCACTCCAAATAGGGGTGTTAATGAAATACTGTTTTTT	CPSTPNRGVNEILFF
NA	TRBV20-1	NA	TRBJ2-1	TGCAATGCTAGAGGCGGGGCAGGGGATCATGAGCAGTTCTTC	CNARGGAGDHEQFF
NA	TRBV4-1	NA	TRBJ2-4	TGCGCCAGCAGCCCCCTACCCCAGCAGGACTATTCAGTCAAAAACAATCAGTACTTC	CASSPLPQQDYSVKNNQYF
NA	TRBV29-1	many	TRBJ2-5	TGCAGCGTTGAAGTTGGGCAAGAGACCCAGTACTTC	CSVEVGQETQYF
TRBD2	TRBV20-1	NA	TRBJ2-7	TGCAGTACCAGTGGGAGGGAGCAGGGCGACGAGCAGTACTTC	CSTSGREQGDEQYF
NA	TRBV20-1	many	TRBJ2-4	TGCAGTGCCGTAGATCTAGCCAAAAACATTCAGTACTTC	CSAVDLAKNIQYF
TRBD2	TRBV5-1	NA	TRBJ2-7	TGCGCCAGCAGCTTCTCCCCTGGCGGGAGTAGCTCCTACGAGCAGTACTTC	CASSFSPGGSSSYEQYF
TRBD2	TRBV20-1	many	TRBJ2-7	TGCAGTGCTGGTAGTCTAGCGGGTCGGGAGCAGTACTTC	CSAGSLAGREQYF
NA	TRBV6-2/TRBV6-3	NA	TRBJ1-2	TGTGCCAGCACGGGAGTGGGGAGCAATGGCTACACCTTC	CASTGVGSNGYTF
NA	TRBV10-3	few	TRBJ1-2	TGTGCCATCAGTGAGTCCGGACCCGAGGGGTATGGCTACACCTTC	CAISESGPEGYGYTF
NA	TRBV29-1	NA	TRBJ2-5	TGCACCGCTGGACGGCAAGAGACCCAGTACTTC	CTAGRQETQYF
TRBD1	TRBV10-2	NA	TRBJ2-7	TGCGCCGGCAGCTCCACAGGGGGCCTCTTCAGCGAGCAGTACTTC	CAGSSTGGLFSEQYF
TRBD1	TRBV5-4	NA	TRBJ2-2	TGTGTTAGCAGCTCGAGGATGGGGACAGGGGGGTACACCGGGGAGCTGTTTTTT	CVSSSRMGTGGYTGELFF
TRBD2	TRBV20-1	NA	TRBJ2-1	TGCAGTGCTAGTTGTATCCTAGCGGGGGCTGGGAATGAGCAGTTCTTC	CSASCILAGAGNEQFF
TRBD1	TRBV6-5	NA	TRBJ1-2	TGTGCCTGCAGTAACACAGGGGGCAGCTATGGCTACATCTTC	CACSNTGGSYGYIF
TRBD2	TRBV11-3	NA	TRBJ2-1	TGTGTCAGCACCCTCGCGACGGGACTAGCAATCATATACAATGTGCAGTTCTTC	CVSTLATGLAIIYNVQFF
NA	TRBV6-2/TRBV6-3	NA	TRBJ2-2	TGTGCCAGCGACCGAGATGGGGGGTTCAATATCTGGGAGCTGTTTTTT	CASDRDGGFNIWELFF
NA	TRBV6-2/TRBV6-3	many	TRBJ2-6	TGTGCCAGTTATGCTGGGGCCAACGTCCTGACTTTC	CASYAGANVLTF
NA	TRBV4-3	NA	TRBJ1-6	TGCGCCAGCAGCCAAGAATATAGGAATTCACCCCCCCACTTT	CASSQEYRNSPPHF
NA	TRBV12-3/TRBV12-4	NA	TRBJ2-1	TGTGCCAGCAGTTCAAGGGTCGCTGTGCAATTCTTC	CASSSRVAVQFF
NA	TRBV6-5	once	TRBJ2-2	TGTGCCAGCAGCCGAGACAGGCGTGGGACGACCGGGGAGCTGTTTTTT	CASSRDRRGTTGELFF
NA	TRBV10-3	NA	TRBJ2-3	TGTGCCATTAGTCCGGGGGGCGATACATATACGCAGTATTTT	CAISPGGDTYTQYF
NA	TRBV11-1	NA	TRBJ2-1	TGTGTCAGAATCTATTCGGGGGTAACGTTCTTC	CVRIYSGVTFF
NA	TRBV2	few	TRBJ1-1	TGTGCCAGCAGCGGGGTGGGGGGCACTGAGGCTTTCTTT	CASSGVGGTEAFF
NA	TRBV10-1	NA	TRBJ2-5	TGCGCCAGCAGGAGTTGGCAGTACTTC	CASRSWQYF
TRBD2	TRBV20-1	many	TRBJ2-1	TGCAGTGCTAGCGCTAGCGGGGGGGAGCAGTTCTTC	CSASASGGEQFF
TRBD1	TRBV5-1	NA	TRBJ1-2	TGCGCCAGCAGCGAGACAGGGGACGGCTACACCTTC	CASSETGDGYTF
NA	TRBV20-1	medium-sized	TRBJ1-1	TGCAGTGCTAGAGATGTGGGAGGTGAGACTGAAGCTTTCTTT	CSARDVGGETEAFF
NA	TRBV12-3/TRBV12-4	NA	TRBJ2-7	TGTGTCAGGAGTTTAGTCAGGGCGGACGAGCAGTACTTC	CVRSLVRADEQYF
NA	TRBV13	NA	TRBJ1-1	TGTGCCAGCAGTCGGGACACCGGGGACGAAGCTTTCTTT	CASSRDTGDEAFF
TRBD2	TRBV20-1	NA	TRBJ2-1	TGCAGTGCTAGAGAGCCGACTAGCGGTTGCAAAGAGCAGTTCTTC	CSAREPTSGCKEQFF
TRBD1	TRBV30	NA	TRBJ2-7	TGTGCCACGGACAGGGGCTACGAGCAGTACTTC	CATDRGYEQYF
NA	TRBV5-1	NA	TRBJ1-3	TGCGCCAGCAGCCCTGGACACTCCTATGGAAACACCATATATTTT	CASSPGHSYGNTIYF
NA	TRBV6-1	few	TRBJ1-1	TGTGCCAGCAGTGAAGGCGGAACTAAGACTGAAGCTTTCTTT	CASSEGGTKTEAFF
NA	TRBV6-5	NA	TRBJ2-3	TGTGTCAGCAGTTACCAGGCGGGATACAGCACAGATACGCAGTATTTT	CVSSYQAGYSTDTQYF
NA	TRBV6-5	many	TRBJ1-6	TGTGCCAGCAGTCCCGGCAGGCTAAATTCACCCCTCCACTTT	CASSPGRLNSPLHF
NA	TRBV5-1	NA	TRBJ2-2	TGCGCCAGCAGCACCGTTCCCGGGGAGCTGTTTTTT	CASSTVPGELFF
TRBD1	TRBV7-8	NA	TRBJ2-7	TGTGCCAGCAGCATGACAGGGTCGATGGGCCACGGACAGTACTTC	CASSMTGSMGHGQYF
NA	TRBV20-1	many	TRBJ1-2	TGCAGTGCTTCCCAGGAGGTACTAGATGGCTACACCTTC	CSASQEVLDGYTF
NA	TRBV29-1	NA	TRBJ2-7	TGCAGCGACCTAGTCGGTGAGCAGTACTTC	CSDLVGEQYF
NA	TRBV11-3	NA	TRBJ2-1	TGTGCCAGAAGCTTAGAGGGGGATGCGCAGTTCTTC	CARSLEGDAQFF
NA	TRBV6-1	NA	TRBJ2-5	TGTGCCAGCAGTGTAGTAATCGCACTGTGGACGGTAGAAGAGACCCAGTACTTC	CASSVVIALWTVEETQYF
NA	TRBV5-1	few	TRBJ2-5	TGCGCCAGCAGCTCGGGTAGGGCAGGGCAAGAGACCCAGTACTTC	CASSSGRAGQETQYF
TRBD1	TRBV2	few	TRBJ1-2	TGTGCCAGCAGCCCAGGGACAGCTAACTATGGCTACACCTTC	CASSPGTANYGYTF
TRBD1	TRBV6-6	NA	TRBJ1-5	TGTGCCAGCAGTTATCCGGGGATAGGGGGCTCAAGGGGCAATCAGTCCCAGCATTTT	CASSYPGIGGSRGNQSQHF
NA	TRBV12-3/TRBV12-4	NA	TRBJ1-1	TGTGCCAGCAGCTTGGCGCAGAACTCTGAAGCTTTCTTT	CASSLAQNSEAFF
NA	TRBV20-1	NA	TRBJ1-3	TGCAGTGCTAGACCCACTGAGGGGAGGCTCTGGAAACACCATATATTT	CSARPTEGRLWKHHIF
NA	TRBV7-8	NA	TRBJ2-3	TGTGCCAGCAGCTCTTATAGCACAGATACGCACTATTTT	CASSSYSTDTHYF
TRBD2	TRBV5-4	once	TRBJ2-4	TGTGCCAGCAGCATCCGGGGGGGCGTAAACATTCAGTACTTC	CASSIRGGVNIQYF
NA	TRBV4-1	NA	TRBJ1-2	TGCGCCAGCGGCCAAGCTGACGGTTCCTATGACTACACCTTC	CASGQADGSYDYTF
TRBD1	TRBV5-1	few	TRBJ2-7	TGCGCCAGCAGGGGACAGCCGAGCTCCTACGAGCAGTACTTC	CASRGQPSSYEQYF
NA	TRBV29-1	NA	TRBJ2-7	TGCAGCTTCGCCGAGACAGTCTACAAGCAGTACTTC	CSFAETVYKQYF
NA	TRBV12-3/TRBV12-4	large	TRBJ1-2	TGTGCCAGCAGTTTAGGGACGGGCTACACCTTC	CASSLGTGYTF
NA	TRBV5-1	once	TRBJ2-3	TGCGCCAGCATCCGTGGAAGGGGGTCAGATACGCAGTATTTT	CASIRGRGSDTQYF
NA	TRBV11-1	NA	TRBJ2-7	TGTACCAGCAGCTCCTCGGGAAATCGTTACGAGCAGTACTTC	CTSSSSGNRYEQYF